This TCR beta chain is drawn from a study of radiotherapy plus CTLA-4 blockade in lung cancer. Study summary: Objective responses occurred in roughly a sixth of patients; roughly 31% had disease control. Study outcomes and limitations: Increased serum interferon-beta after radiation also reportedly predicted response strongly.

The assay was immunoSEQ multiplex PCR, and TCRdb's table has in-frame clones only and misses some. The sample holds about 97,000 clones; 65% to 75% are singletons and the top ten take around 2.8%. With ipilimumab providing CTLA-4 blockade, focal radiation was administered to patients who had chemo-refractory metastatic non-small-cell lung cancer. Trimming shortened V by 4 bases and J by 5 bases, and 8 bases separated the two germline ends. Germline V gene lookup returns CDR1 LNHNV and CDR2 YYDKDF (reference sequence). CDR3 length: 13 amino acids. Points on this clone: What it binds is not known.

The sample here was peripheral blood, taken from a patient treated with radiotherapy plus ipilimumab. The source of this sequence is a human donor with non-small cell lung cancer who had a partial response to radiotherapy plus ipilimumab. Some clones in this sample may be carry-over from other donors' samples. This chain uses TRBV15 with TRBJ1-4; D might be TRBD1 (5 bases). In DNA form, the CDR3 reads TGTGCCACCAGCAAGGGGTTCAATGAAAAACTGTTTTTT. It encodes CATSKGFNEKLFF.